These 10 T cell receptor beta chains were sequenced from one sample in a study of blood T cells in healthy people across ages. The second PCR ran about 6 to 12 cycles with a sample-barcoded 5' primer and J-beta primers. Each CDR3 protein gets one entry after TCRdb re-called the 5' RACE reads with MiXCR. Among about 830,000 distinct CDR3 sequences listed, approximately 59% were seen once. The source material was blood. All receptors come from a man between 25 and 39 years old in good health.

The table lists this clonotype with a few counts. V and J are TRBV6-2 or TRBV6-3 and TRBJ1-5, with unresolved D. The CDR3 has 15 residues. V lost 4 bases and J lost 1, with 11 bases in between. Germline values: CDR1 MNHEY, CDR2 SVGEGT. CDR3 in amino acids: CASSSDLLSNQPQHF. In DNA form, the CDR3 reads TGTGCCAGCAGTTCCGACTTGTTGAGCAATCAGCCCCAGCATTTT.

In the case of this clonotype: A single base separates this from a much larger clone, so it may be a read error. The J gene is TRBJ2-7, the V gene TRBV27; 8 nucleotides line up with TRBD1. Losses at the gene ends were 10 bases for V and 7 bases for J; bases not matched to a gene: 18. There are 15 residues in the CDR3. The germline CDR1 and CDR2 sequences are MNHEY and SMNVEV (reference sequence). CDR3 region: CATSLTRTGSNEQYF. For the CDR3, the DNA is TGTGCCACCAGCCTGACCCGGACAGGGAGCAATGAGCAGTACTTC.

This rearrangement joins TRBV12-3 or TRBV12-4 to TRBJ2-6; D not resolved. Trimming removed 6 bases at V and 1 base at J, with 10 bases between. The CDR3 has 15 amino acids. This CDR3 is CASSPSFSGANVLTF. In DNA, the CDR3 is TGTGCCAGCAGCCCGAGCTTTTCTGGGGCCAACGTCCTGACTTTC.

This clonotype was observed a handful of times. V gene TRBV4-2 combines with J gene TRBJ1-1; D not certain. Trimming cost V 3 bases and J 1 base, with 6 bases left between them. The length of the CDR3 is 13 residues. Germline CDR1 LGHNA, CDR2 YNFKEQ. As DNA, the CDR3 is TGTGCCAGCAGCCAGGGATCGAACACTGAAGCTTTCTTT. Amino acids: CASSQGSNTEAFF.

The V gene is TRBV20-1, the J gene TRBJ2-4, with TRBD1 identical over 7 bases. With 6 bases clipped from V and 0 bases from J, the junction kept 5 bases outside the gene matches. The CDR3 has 14 residues. Germline loops: CDR1 DFQATT, CDR2 SNEGSKA (reference sequence). The CDR3 region is CSAMTGLAKNIQYF. The DNA of the CDR3 is TGCAGTGCAATGACAGGGCTAGCCAAAAACATTCAGTACTTC.

This chain connects TRBV5-1 to TRBJ1-1; 8 bases align to TRBD1. There are 15 residues in the CDR3. Trimming removed 4 bases from V and 1 base from J; junction bases left unmatched: 6. From germline, CDR1 is SGHRS and CDR2 YFSETQ. The chain's CDR3 is CASSPGGRENTEAFF. CDR3 DNA: TGCGCCAGCAGCCCAGGGGGCAGGGAGAACACTGAAGCTTTCTTT. Based on the CDR3 plus reference TRBV5-1 and TRBJ1-1, the full variable domain is KAGVTQTPRYLIKTRGQQVTLSCSPISGHRSVSWYQQTPGQGLQFLFEYFSETQRNKGNFPGRFSGRQFSNSRSEMNVSTLELGDSALYLCASSPGGRENTEAFFGQGTRLTVV.

This clonotype was seen only a few times. V is TRBV4-1 and J is TRBJ2-5; no firm D call. The CDR3 runs 14 residues. Trimming removed 1 base at V and 2 bases at J, with 8 bases between. From germline, CDR1 is MGHRA and CDR2 YSYEKL. CDR3 nucleotides: TGCGCCAGCAGCCAAGTAACAGAACAAGAGACCCAGTACTTC. This sequence encodes CASSQVTEQETQYF.

The gene calls are TRBV10-3 and TRBJ1-1; 10 bases fit TRBD1. Germline loops: CDR1 ENHRY, CDR2 SYGVKD. This CDR3 region has 14 residues. The V segment lost 10 bases and the J segment 4 bases; nucleotides outside the gene matches: 9. The CDR3 region is CATGTGVRGTEAFF. The CDR3 DNA follows: TGTGCCACCGGGACAGGGGTTAGAGGCACTGAAGCTTTCTTT.

The CDR3 DNA sequence: TGTGCCAGCAGAACAGGGGCCGGCAATCAGCCCCAGCATTTT. Residues: CASRTGAGNQPQHF. The rearrangement joins TRBV2 to TRBJ1-5; 7 positions match TRBD1. Germline V lookup: CDR1 SNHLY, CDR2 FYNNEI. The V gene end was trimmed by 6 bases and the J gene end by 2 bases; junction bases not matched to a gene: 4. The CDR3 is made up of 14 amino acids.

This clonotype was seen a few times. This chain joins TRBV18 and TRBJ2-4; D not resolved. Trimming pared 6 bases from V and 1 base from J, leaving 16 bases between. This CDR3 spans 16 amino acids. Germline CDR1 and CDR2: KGHSH and LQKENI. The CDR3 DNA reads TGTGCCAGCTCCCTTCTGGTTGTCGGGGCCAAAAACATTCAGTACTTC. Encoded protein: CASSLLVVGAKNIQYF.